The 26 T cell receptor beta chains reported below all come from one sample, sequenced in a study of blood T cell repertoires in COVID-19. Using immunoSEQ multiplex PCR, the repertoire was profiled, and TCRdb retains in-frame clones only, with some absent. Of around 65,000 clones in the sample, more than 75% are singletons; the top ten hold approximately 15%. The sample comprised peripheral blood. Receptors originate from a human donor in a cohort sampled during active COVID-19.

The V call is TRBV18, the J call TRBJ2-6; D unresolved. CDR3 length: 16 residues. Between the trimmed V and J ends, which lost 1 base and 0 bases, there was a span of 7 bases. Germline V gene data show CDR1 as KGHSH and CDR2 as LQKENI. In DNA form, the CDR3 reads TGTGCCAGCTCACCACGGTACAGCTCTGGGGCCAACGTCCTGACTTTC. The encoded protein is CASSPRYSSGANVLTF. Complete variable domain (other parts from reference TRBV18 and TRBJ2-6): NAGVMQNPRHLVRRRGQEARLRCSPMKGHSHVYWYRQLPEEGLKFMVYLQKENIIDESGMPKERFSAEFPKEGPSILRIQQVVRGDSAAYFCASSPRYSSGANVLTFGAGSRLTVL.

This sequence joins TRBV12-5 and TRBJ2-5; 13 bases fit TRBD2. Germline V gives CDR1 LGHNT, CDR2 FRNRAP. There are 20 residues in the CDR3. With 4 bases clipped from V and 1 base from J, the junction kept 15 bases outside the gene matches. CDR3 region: CASGSPTGTSGTGGQETQYF. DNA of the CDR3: TGTGCTAGTGGTTCCCCAACCGGGACTAGCGGGACGGGGGGCCAAGAGACCCAGTACTTC.

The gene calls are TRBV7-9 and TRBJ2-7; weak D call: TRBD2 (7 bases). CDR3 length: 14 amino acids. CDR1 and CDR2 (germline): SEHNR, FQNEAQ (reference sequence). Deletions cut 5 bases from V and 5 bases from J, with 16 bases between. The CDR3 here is CASSLEGGRHEQYF. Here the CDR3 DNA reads TGTGCCAGCAGCCTAGAGGGGGGGCGTCACGAGCAGTACTTC. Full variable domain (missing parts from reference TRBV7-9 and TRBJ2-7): DTGVSQNPRHKITKRGQNVTFRCDPISEHNRLYWYRQTLGQGPEFLTYFQNEAQLEKSRLLSDRFSAERPKGSFSTLEIQRTEQGDSAMYLCASSLEGGRHEQYFGPGTRLTVT.

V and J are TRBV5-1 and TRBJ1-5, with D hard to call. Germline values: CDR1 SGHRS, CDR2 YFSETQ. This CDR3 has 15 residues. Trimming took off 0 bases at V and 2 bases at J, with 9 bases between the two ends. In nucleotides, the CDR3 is TGCGCCAGCAGCTTGGGGCCGGGAGGCAATCAGCCCCAGCATTTT. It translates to CASSLGPGGNQPQHF.

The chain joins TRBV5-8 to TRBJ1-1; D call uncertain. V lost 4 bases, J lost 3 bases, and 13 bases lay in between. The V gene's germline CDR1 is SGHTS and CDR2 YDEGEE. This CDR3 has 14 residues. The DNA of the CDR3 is TGTGCCAGCAGCATGACGGGGTTGCACACTGAAGCTTTCTTT. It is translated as CASSMTGLHTEAFF. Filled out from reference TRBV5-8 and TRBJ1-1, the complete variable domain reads EAGVTQSPTHLIKTRGQQATLRCSPISGHTSVYWYQQALGLGLQFLLWYDEGEERNRGNFPPRFSGRQFPNYSSELNVNALELEDSALYLCASSMTGLHTEAFFGQGTRLTVV.

DNA of the CDR3: TGTGCCAGCAGCCCGTTGACAGGGCGCACTGAAGCTTTCTTT. Translation gives CASSPLTGRTEAFF. V and J are TRBV9 and TRBJ1-1; 7 bases match TRBD1. Germline V CDR1 and CDR2: SGDLS, YYNGEE. V shed 4 bases, J shed 4 bases, and the junction held 7 bases outside the gene matches. The CDR3 sequence is 14 residues long.

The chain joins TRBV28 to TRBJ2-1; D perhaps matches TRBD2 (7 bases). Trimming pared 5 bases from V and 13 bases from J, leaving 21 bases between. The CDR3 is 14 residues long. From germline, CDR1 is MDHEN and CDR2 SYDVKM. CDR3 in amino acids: CASSPPTVGGEQFF. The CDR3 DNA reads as TGTGCCAGCAGTCCCCCCACAGTAGGGGGGGAACAGTTCTTC.

CDR3 in DNA: TGTGCCAGCAGCCGACAGGACATGAACACTGAAGCTTTCTTT. Its translation: CASSRQDMNTEAFF. The gene calls are TRBV2 and TRBJ1-1; possibly TRBD1 for D (6 bases). CDR1 and CDR2 from the germline V gene are SNHLY and FYNNEI. V was shortened by 6 bases and J by 0 bases, with 11 bases between the two germline ends. The CDR3 covers 14 residues.

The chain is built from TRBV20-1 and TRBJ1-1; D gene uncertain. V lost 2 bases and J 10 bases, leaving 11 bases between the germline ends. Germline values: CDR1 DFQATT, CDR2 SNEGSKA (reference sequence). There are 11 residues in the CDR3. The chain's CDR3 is CSARREHIAFF. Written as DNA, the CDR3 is TGCAGTGCTAGACGGGAACATATAGCTTTCTTT.

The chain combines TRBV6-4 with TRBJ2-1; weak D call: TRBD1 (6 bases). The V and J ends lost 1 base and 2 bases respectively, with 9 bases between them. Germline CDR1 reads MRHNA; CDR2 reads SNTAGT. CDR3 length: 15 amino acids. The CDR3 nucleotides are TGTGCCAGCAGTGACTTTCAGGGGCCCTACAATGAGCAGTTCTTC. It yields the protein CASSDFQGPYNEQFF.

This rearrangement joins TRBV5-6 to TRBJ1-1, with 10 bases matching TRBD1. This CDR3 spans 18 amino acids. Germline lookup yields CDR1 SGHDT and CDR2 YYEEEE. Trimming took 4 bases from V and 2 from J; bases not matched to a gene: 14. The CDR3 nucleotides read TGTGCCAGCAGCCAAAGGGGACAGGGGAATATTTATAACACTGAAGCTTTCTTT. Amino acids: CASSQRGQGNIYNTEAFF.

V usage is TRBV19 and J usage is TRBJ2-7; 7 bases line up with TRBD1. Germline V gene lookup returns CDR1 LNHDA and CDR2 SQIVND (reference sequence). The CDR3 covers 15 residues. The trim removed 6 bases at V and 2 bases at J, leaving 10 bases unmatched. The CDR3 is CASSQPPTGTYEQYF. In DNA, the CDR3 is TGTGCCAGTAGCCAACCTCCGACAGGGACCTACGAGCAGTACTTC.

This chain's CDR3 is CASSHPTGNTGELFF. The CDR3 nucleotides read TGTGCCAGCAGCCACCCGACAGGGAACACCGGGGAGCTGTTTTTT. This rearrangement joins TRBV4-2 to TRBJ2-2; D might be TRBD1 (6 bases). The CDR3 length is 15 residues. Germline V CDR1 and CDR2: LGHNA, YNFKEQ. Trimming left V 3 bases short and J 1 base short, with 9 bases between.

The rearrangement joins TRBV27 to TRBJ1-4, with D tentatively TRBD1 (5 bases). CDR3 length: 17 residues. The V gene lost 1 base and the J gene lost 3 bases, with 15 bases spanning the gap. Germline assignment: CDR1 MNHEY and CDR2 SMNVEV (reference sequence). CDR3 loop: CASSLYSRVAANEKLFF. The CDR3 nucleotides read TGTGCCAGCAGTTTATACAGCAGGGTTGCAGCTAATGAAAAACTGTTTTTT.

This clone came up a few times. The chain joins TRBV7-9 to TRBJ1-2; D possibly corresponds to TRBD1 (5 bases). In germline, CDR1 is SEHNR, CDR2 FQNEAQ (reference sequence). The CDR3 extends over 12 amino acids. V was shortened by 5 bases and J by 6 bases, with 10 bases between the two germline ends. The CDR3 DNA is TGTGCCAGCAGCAGAAGACAGCATGGCTACACCTTC. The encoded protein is CASSRRQHGYTF.

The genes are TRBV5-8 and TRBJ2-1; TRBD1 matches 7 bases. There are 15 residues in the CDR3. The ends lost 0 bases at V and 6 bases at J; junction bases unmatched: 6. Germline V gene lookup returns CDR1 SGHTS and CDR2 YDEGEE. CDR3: CASSLGQGYVNEQFF. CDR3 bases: TGTGCCAGCAGCTTGGGACAGGGATATGTCAATGAGCAGTTCTTC.

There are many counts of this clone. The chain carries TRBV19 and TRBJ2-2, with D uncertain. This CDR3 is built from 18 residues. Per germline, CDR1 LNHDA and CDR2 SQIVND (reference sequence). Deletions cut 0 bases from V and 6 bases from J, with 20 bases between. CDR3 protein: CASSIDMSFGSTAGELFF. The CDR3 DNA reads TGTGCCAGTAGTATAGATATGTCCTTCGGGTCGACGGCCGGGGAGCTGTTTTTT.

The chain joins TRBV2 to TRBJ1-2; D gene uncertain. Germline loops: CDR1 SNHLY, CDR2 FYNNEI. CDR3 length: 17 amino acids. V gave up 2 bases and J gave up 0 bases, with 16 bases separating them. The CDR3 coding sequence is TGTGCCAGCAGTGAAACCCCGCGGGGTAGGACTAACTATGGCTACACCTTC. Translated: CASSETPRGRTNYGYTF.

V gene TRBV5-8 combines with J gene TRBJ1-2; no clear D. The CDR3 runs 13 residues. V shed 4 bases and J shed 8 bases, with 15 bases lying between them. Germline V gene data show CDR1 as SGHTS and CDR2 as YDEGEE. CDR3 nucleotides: TGTGCCAGCAGCCCGGGGTCTCCCCAGGGCTACACCTTC. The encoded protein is CASSPGSPQGYTF. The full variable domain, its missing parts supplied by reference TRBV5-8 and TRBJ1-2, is EAGVTQSPTHLIKTRGQQATLRCSPISGHTSVYWYQQALGLGLQFLLWYDEGEERNRGNFPPRFSGRQFPNYSSELNVNALELEDSALYLCASSPGSPQGYTFGSGTRLTVV.

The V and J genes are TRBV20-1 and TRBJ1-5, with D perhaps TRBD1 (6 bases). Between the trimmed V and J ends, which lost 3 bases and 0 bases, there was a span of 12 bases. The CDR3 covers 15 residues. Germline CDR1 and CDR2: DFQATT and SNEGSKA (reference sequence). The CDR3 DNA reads TGCAGTGCTAGTTGGGGGCTTTATAGCAATCAGCCCCAGCATTTT. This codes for CSASWGLYSNQPQHF.

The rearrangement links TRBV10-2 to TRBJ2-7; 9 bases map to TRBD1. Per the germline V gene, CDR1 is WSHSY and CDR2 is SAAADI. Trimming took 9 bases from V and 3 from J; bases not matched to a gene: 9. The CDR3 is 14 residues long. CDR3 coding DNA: TGCGCCAGTCGACCGGGACAGGGAATCTACGAGCAGTACTTC. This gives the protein CASRPGQGIYEQYF.

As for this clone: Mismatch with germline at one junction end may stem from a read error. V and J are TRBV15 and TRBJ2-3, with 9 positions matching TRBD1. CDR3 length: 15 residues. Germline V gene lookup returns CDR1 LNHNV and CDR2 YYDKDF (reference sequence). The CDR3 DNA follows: TGTGCCACCACCAGACAGGGGGTACCCACAGATACGCAGTATTTT. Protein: CATTRQGVPTDTQYF.

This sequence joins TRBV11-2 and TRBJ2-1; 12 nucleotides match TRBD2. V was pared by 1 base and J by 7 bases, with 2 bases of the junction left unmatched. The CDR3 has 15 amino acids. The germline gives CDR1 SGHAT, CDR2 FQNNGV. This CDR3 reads CASSLATSGSNEQFF. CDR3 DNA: TGTGCCAGCAGCTTAGCGACTAGCGGGAGTAATGAGCAGTTCTTC. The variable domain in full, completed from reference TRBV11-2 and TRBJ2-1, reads EAGVAQSPRYKIIEKRQSVAFWCNPISGHATLYWYQQILGQGPKLLIQFQNNGVVDDSQLPKDRFSAERLKGVDSTLKIQPAKLEDSAVYLCASSLATSGSNEQFFGPGTRLTVL.

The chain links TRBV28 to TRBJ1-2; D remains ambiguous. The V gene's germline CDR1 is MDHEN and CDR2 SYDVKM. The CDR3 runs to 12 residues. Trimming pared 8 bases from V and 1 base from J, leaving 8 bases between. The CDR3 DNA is TGTGCCAGCTCTGAGAGTAACTATGGCTACACCTTC. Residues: CASSESNYGYTF.

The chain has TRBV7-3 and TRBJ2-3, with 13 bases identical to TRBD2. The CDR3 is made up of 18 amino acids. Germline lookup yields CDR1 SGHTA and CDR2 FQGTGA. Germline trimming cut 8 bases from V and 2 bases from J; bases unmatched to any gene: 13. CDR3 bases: TGTGCCAGCTCTAGGACTAGCGGGAGAGGCCGAGTCACAGATACGCAGTATTTT. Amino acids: CASSRTSGRGRVTDTQYF. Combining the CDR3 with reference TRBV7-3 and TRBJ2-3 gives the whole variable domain GAGVSQTPSNKVTEKGKYVELRCDPISGHTALYWYRQSLGQGPEFLIYFQGTGAADDSGLPNDRFFAVRPEGSVSTLKIQRTERGDSAVYLCASSRTSGRGRVTDTQYFGPGTRLTVL.

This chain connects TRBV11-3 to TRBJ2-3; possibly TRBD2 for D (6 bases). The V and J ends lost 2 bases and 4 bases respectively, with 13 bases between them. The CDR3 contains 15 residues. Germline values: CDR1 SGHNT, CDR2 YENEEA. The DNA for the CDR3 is TGTGCCAGCAGCTTAAGTTTCGGGGGTGCAGATACGCAGTATTTT. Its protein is CASSLSFGGADTQYF.